A single sample gave rise to the 5 T cell receptor beta chains below, sequenced in a study of cytomegalovirus exposure and HLA in healthy donors. The PCR was carried out with 60 Vbeta primers and 13 Jbeta primers. The protocol was immunoSEQ multiplex PCR, while the TCRdb copy is restricted to in-frame clones and leaves out a portion. This table holds roughly 120,000 clones, 74% found once. The sample comprised PBMCs. The receptors here all came from a man aged 35-49 years in good health and CMV-seropositive.

This clone was recorded a few times. The chain has TRBV15 and TRBJ2-7, with D perhaps TRBD2 (7 bases). Germline V gene data show CDR1 as LNHNV and CDR2 as YYDKDF (reference sequence). The CDR3 consists of 15 residues. V gave up 8 bases and J gave up 4 bases, with 21 bases separating them. CDR3 sequence reads: CATHPGGPGTYEQYF. CDR3 sequence (DNA): TGTGCCACCCACCCGGGGGGCCCAGGTACTTACGAGCAGTACTTC.

This clone came up a few times. The rearrangement links TRBV14 to TRBJ2-7; no firm D call. From germline, CDR1 is SGHDN and CDR2 FVKESK. The V gene lost 1 base and the J gene lost 4 bases, with 11 bases spanning the gap. CDR3 size: 14 residues. The CDR3 here is CASSQANRVYEQYF. The DNA for the CDR3 is TGTGCCAGCAGCCAAGCCAACCGAGTTTACGAGCAGTACTTC.

J is TRBJ1-1 and V is TRBV28; 9 bases fit TRBD1. In germline, CDR1 is MDHEN, CDR2 SYDVKM. V shed 4 bases, J shed 1 base, and the junction held 16 bases outside the gene matches. There are 19 residues in the CDR3. The CDR3 DNA sequence: TGTGCCAGCAGTTCAGGGGCAGGGACAGGGAGTTGGGGGAACACTGAAGCTTTCTTT. This encodes CASSSGAGTGSWGNTEAFF.

The rearrangement links TRBV11-2 to TRBJ2-5; a weak D match, TRBD1 (6 bases). Germline V gene sequence: CDR1 SGHAT, CDR2 FQNNGV. The CDR3 is made up of 15 amino acids. V dropped 2 bases and J dropped 3 bases, with 13 bases sitting between them. The CDR3 DNA reads as TGTGCCAGCAGCTTACACAGGGCCCTGGAAGAGACCCAGTACTTC. Protein product: CASSLHRALEETQYF.

This clone was observed a handful of times. The DNA of the CDR3 is TGTGCCAGTACCGACAGCTCTGGGGCCAACGTCCTGACTTTC. Translating gives CASTDSSGANVLTF. The V and J genes are TRBV19 and TRBJ2-6, with D perhaps matching TRBD1 (5 bases). Looked up from germline, CDR1 is LNHDA and CDR2 is SQIVND (reference sequence). The CDR3 contains 14 residues. The V gene lost 7 bases and the J gene lost 0 bases, with 7 bases spanning the gap.